Listed here are 19 T cell receptor beta chains from one sample, sequenced in a study of blood T cells in healthy people across ages. For the second PCR, which ran for about 7 to 11 cycles, a sample-barcoded 5' primer and a J-beta primer mix were used. TCRdb called the 5' RACE reads again in MiXCR, with one record for every CDR3 protein. Of 1.2 million to 1.5 million distinct CDR3 sequences listed, approximately 59% are singletons. Sequencing was carried out using blood. These receptors were obtained from a man younger than 35 in good health.

The gene calls are TRBV27 and TRBJ2-1; 9 nucleotides agree with TRBD2. Germline loops: CDR1 MNHEY, CDR2 SMNVEV (reference sequence). Trimming took 6 bases from V and 3 from J; bases not matched to a gene: 6. The CDR3 sequence is 15 residues long. The CDR3 is CASSPVAGVYNEQFF. The CDR3, as DNA: TGTGCCAGCAGCCCCGTAGCGGGAGTCTACAATGAGCAGTTCTTC.

This clonotype was recorded a few times. The chain links TRBV15 to TRBJ1-2; no clear D. There are 14 residues in the CDR3. CDR1 is LNHNV, CDR2 YYDKDF, per germline (reference sequence). Trimming took 0 bases from V and 3 from J, leaving 8 bases between them. This CDR3 reads CATSRDRQDYGYTF. The CDR3 DNA reads as TGTGCCACCAGCAGAGATCGGCAAGACTATGGCTACACCTTC.

This clonotype turned up a few times. V usage is TRBV5-1 and J usage is TRBJ2-7; TRBD1 might be the D (5 bases). In germline, CDR1 is SGHRS, CDR2 YFSETQ. This CDR3 has 15 residues. The V gene lost 1 base and the J gene lost 1 base, with 12 bases spanning the gap. The CDR3 sequence: CASSLKRGMSYEQYF. CDR3 DNA: TGCGCCAGCAGCTTGAAAAGGGGAATGTCCTACGAGCAGTACTTC. The variable domain in full, with the rest retrieved from reference TRBV5-1 and TRBJ2-7, is KAGVTQTPRYLIKTRGQQVTLSCSPISGHRSVSWYQQTPGQGLQFLFEYFSETQRNKGNFPGRFSGRQFSNSRSEMNVSTLELGDSALYLCASSLKRGMSYEQYFGPGTRLTVT.

This clonotype has a handful of counts. The chain combines TRBV12-3 or TRBV12-4 with TRBJ2-1; 7 nucleotides line up with TRBD2. The CDR3 consists of 14 residues. V shed 7 bases, J shed 7 bases, and the junction held 10 bases outside the gene matches. DNA for the CDR3: TGTGCCAGCATAGGCGGGAGAGTTTTTAATGAGCAGTTCTTC. As protein: CASIGGRVFNEQFF.

This clonotype occurred a few times. The rearrangement links TRBV20-1 to TRBJ1-2; TRBD1 might be the D (6 bases). Germline loops: CDR1 DFQATT, CDR2 SNEGSKA (reference sequence). The CDR3 has 13 amino acids. V lost 0 bases and J 2 bases, leaving 7 bases between the germline ends. CDR3 sequence reads: CSARDRGNYGYTF. The CDR3, as DNA: TGCAGTGCTAGAGACAGGGGCAACTATGGCTACACCTTC.

This sequence joins TRBV21-1 and TRBJ2-4; whether TRBD2, the table's D call, matches the DNA was not checked. TRBV21-1 is a listed pseudogene. CDR3 length: 17 amino acids. CDR3 DNA: TGTGCCAGCAGCCTAAGGCCCGGCGAGCGGACCAAAAACATTCAGTACTTC. Protein: CASSLRPGERTKNIQYF.

This chain joins TRBV9 and TRBJ1-2; no clear D. Germline V gene lookup returns CDR1 SGDLS and CDR2 YYNGEE. CDR3 length: 13 residues. Trimming removed 5 bases at V and 4 bases at J, with 12 bases between. CDR3: CASRATAPYGYTF. The CDR3 DNA is TGTGCCAGCAGAGCAACAGCTCCCTATGGCTACACCTTC.

This clonotype was found a few times. The CDR3 nucleotides read TGTGCCAGCAGCTTGCTCCGCGTTGGGGCCCACGAGCAGTACTTC. Its protein is CASSLLRVGAHEQYF. This chain connects TRBV11-2 to TRBJ2-7; maybe TRBD1 (5 bases). The CDR3 extends over 15 amino acids. CDR1 and CDR2 from the germline V gene are SGHAT and FQNNGV. Trimming took 3 bases from V and 5 from J, leaving 17 bases between them.

The chain combines TRBV29-1 with TRBJ1-1; no clear D. Trimming stripped 5 bases from V and 4 bases from J, with 11 bases between. The CDR3 consists of 12 residues. Germline V gene lookup returns CDR1 SQVTM and CDR2 ANQGSEA. DNA for the CDR3: TGCAGCGTTCAGGCGTTAAGCACTGAAGCTTTCTTT. Translation gives CSVQALSTEAFF.

This chain joins TRBV12-3 or TRBV12-4 and TRBJ2-1; TRBD1 matches 8 bases. With V trimmed by 4 bases and J by 8 bases, 7 bases remained unmatched. The CDR3 contains 14 residues. CDR3 loop: CASSSGTGADEQFF. CDR3 nucleotides: TGTGCCAGCAGTTCGGGGACAGGAGCGGATGAGCAGTTCTTC.

This clonotype was seen a few times. J is TRBJ1-5 and V is TRBV29-1; possible D gene TRBD1, 5 bases. There are 13 residues in the CDR3. With 2 bases removed from V and 3 bases from J, the gap between germline ends came to 8 bases. Per the germline V gene, CDR1 is SQVTM and CDR2 is ANQGSEA. The CDR3 region is CSVELGTNQPQHF. The DNA of the CDR3 is TGCAGCGTTGAACTCGGGACCAATCAGCCCCAGCATTTT.

V is TRBV12-3 or TRBV12-4 and J is TRBJ2-1; TRBD2 matches at 14 bases. The CDR3 sequence is 16 residues long. V lost 2 bases, J lost 12 bases, and 9 bases stayed unmatched. In DNA form, the CDR3 reads TGTGCCAGCAGTTTATCAGGGACTAGCGGGAGTTTCGGGCAGTTCTTC. Amino acids: CASSLSGTSGSFGQFF.

The sample holds a few counts of this clonotype. The chain links TRBV14 to TRBJ1-2; D not resolved. V dropped 3 bases and J dropped 10 bases, with 18 bases sitting between them. The CDR3 has 14 residues. The germline CDR1 and CDR2 sequences are SGHDN and FVKESK. The DNA of the CDR3 is TGTGCCAGCAGCCATCCCTCGATTACCTACGACTACACCTTC. Translated, it gives CASSHPSITYDYTF.

This clonotype was counted at least ten times. The chain is built from TRBV3-1 and TRBJ2-4; TRBD1 might be the D (5 bases). CDR1 is LGHDT, CDR2 YNNKEL, per germline (reference sequence). The germline V and J ends were trimmed by 6 bases and 0 bases, with 9 bases remaining between them. This CDR3 comprises 14 residues. CDR3 nucleotide sequence: TGTGCCAGCAGTGACAGCCTAGCCAAAAACATTCAGTACTTC. It translates to CASSDSLAKNIQYF.

V usage is TRBV20-1 and J usage is TRBJ2-7; 9 nucleotides align to TRBD2. The J call may be incorrect, as the DNA end agrees better with TRBJ2-4. The V gene's germline CDR1 is DFQATT and CDR2 SNEGSKA (reference sequence). CDR3 length: 16 residues. CDR3 sequence reads: CSARLAAASVKNIQYF. The CDR3 region has the DNA TGCAGTGCAAGACTAGCGGCAGCCTCGGTTAAAAACATTCAGTACTTC.

The chain is built from TRBV3-1 and TRBJ1-5; D is uncertain. Germline CDR1 and CDR2: LGHDT and YNNKEL (reference sequence). This CDR3 is built from 15 residues. The germline V and J ends were trimmed by 4 bases and 10 bases, with 20 bases remaining between them. The CDR3, as DNA: TGTGCCAGCAGCCCCGGTGGGCAGGCCGCGGACCCCCAGCATTTT. Its translation is CASSPGGQAADPQHF. The full variable domain, with the rest looked up from reference TRBV3-1 and TRBJ1-5, is DTAVSQTPKYLVTQMGNDKSIKCEQNLGHDTMYWYKQDSKKFLKIMFSYNNKELIINETVPNRFSPKSPDKAHLNLHINSLELGDSAVYFCASSPGGQAADPQHFGDGTRLSIL.

This chain links TRBV5-6 with TRBJ1-2; D is uncertain. Germline lookup yields CDR1 SGHDT and CDR2 YYEEEE. V gave up 1 base and J gave up 2 bases, with 12 bases separating them. The CDR3 has 15 residues. The CDR3: CASSLIRTSNYGYTF. The CDR3 nucleotides are TGTGCCAGCAGCTTGATTCGGACGAGCAACTATGGCTACACCTTC.

This clonotype was observed a handful of times. The V gene is TRBV28, the J gene TRBJ2-7; 7 bases fit TRBD1. V lost 2 bases and J lost 1; bases outside the gene matches: 11. Germline assignment: CDR1 MDHEN and CDR2 SYDVKM. The CDR3 contains 17 residues. CDR3 sequence: CASSLPSLDRLSYEQYF. The CDR3 DNA sequence: TGTGCCAGCAGTTTACCCTCTCTGGACAGGCTGTCCTACGAGCAGTACTTC.

V gene TRBV25-1 combines with J gene TRBJ2-7, with D unresolved. V was pared by 1 base and J by 3 bases, with 10 bases between. CDR3 length equals 14 residues. Germline V CDR1 and CDR2: MGHDK, SYGVNS. CDR3 DNA sequence: TGTGCCAGCAGTGAATCCGCCGGCGGCTACGAGCAGTACTTC. Its translation: CASSESAGGYEQYF.